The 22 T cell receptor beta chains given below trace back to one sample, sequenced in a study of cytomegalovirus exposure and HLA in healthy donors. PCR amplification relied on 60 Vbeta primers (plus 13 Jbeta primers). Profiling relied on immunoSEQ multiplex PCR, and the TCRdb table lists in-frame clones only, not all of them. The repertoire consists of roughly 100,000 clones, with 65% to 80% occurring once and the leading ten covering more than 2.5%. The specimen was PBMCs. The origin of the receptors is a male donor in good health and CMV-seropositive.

The CDR3 protein is CASSLVVRGGEKLFF. As DNA, the CDR3 is TGTGCCAGCAGCTTAGTGGTCCGAGGAGGTGAAAAACTGTTTTTT. The rearrangement joins TRBV7-9 to TRBJ1-4, with unresolved D. CDR1 SEHNR and CDR2 FQNEAQ come from the germline V gene (reference sequence). V was shortened by 1 base and J by 7 bases, with 13 bases between the two germline ends. The CDR3 spans 15 residues. The variable domain in full, with the rest retrieved from reference TRBV7-9 and TRBJ1-4, is DTGVSQNPRHKITKRGQNVTFRCDPISEHNRLYWYRQTLGQGPEFLTYFQNEAQLEKSRLLSDRFSAERPKGSFSTLEIQRTEQGDSAMYLCASSLVVRGGEKLFFGSGTQLSVL.

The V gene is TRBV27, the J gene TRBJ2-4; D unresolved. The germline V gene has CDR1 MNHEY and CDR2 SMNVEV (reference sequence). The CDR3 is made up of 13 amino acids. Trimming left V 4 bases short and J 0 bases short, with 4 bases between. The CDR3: CASSSLAKNIQYF. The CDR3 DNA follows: TGTGCCAGCAGTTCCCTAGCCAAAAACATTCAGTACTTC.

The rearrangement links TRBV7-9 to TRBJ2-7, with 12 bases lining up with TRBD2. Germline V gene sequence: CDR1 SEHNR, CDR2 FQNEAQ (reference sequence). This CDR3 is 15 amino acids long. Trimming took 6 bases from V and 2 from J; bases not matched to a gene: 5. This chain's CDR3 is CASRLAGGPTYEQYF. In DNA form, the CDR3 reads TGTGCCAGCAGACTAGCGGGGGGTCCTACCTACGAGCAGTACTTC.

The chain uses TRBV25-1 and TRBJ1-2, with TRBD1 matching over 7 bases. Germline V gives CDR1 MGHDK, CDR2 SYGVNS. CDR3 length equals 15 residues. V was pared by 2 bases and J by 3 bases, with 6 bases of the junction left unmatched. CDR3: CASSEHTGADYGYTF. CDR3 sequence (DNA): TGTGCCAGCAGTGAACACACAGGGGCCGACTATGGCTACACCTTC.

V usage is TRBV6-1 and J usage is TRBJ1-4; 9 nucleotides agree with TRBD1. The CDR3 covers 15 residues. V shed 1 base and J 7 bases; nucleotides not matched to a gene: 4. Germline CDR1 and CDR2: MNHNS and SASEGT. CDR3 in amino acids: CASSEGGTGSEKLFF. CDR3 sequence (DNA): TGTGCCAGCAGTGAAGGTGGGACAGGGAGTGAAAAACTGTTTTTT.

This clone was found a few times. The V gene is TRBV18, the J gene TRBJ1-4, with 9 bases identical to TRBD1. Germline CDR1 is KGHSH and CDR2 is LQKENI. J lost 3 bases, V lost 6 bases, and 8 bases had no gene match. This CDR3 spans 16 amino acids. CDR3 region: CASSRGQGQANEKLFF. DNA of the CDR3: TGTGCCAGCTCCCGAGGACAGGGGCAGGCTAATGAAAAACTGTTTTTT.

CDR3 residues: CASSPLQGATEAFF. The CDR3 DNA reads as TGTGCCAGCTCACCCCTGCAGGGCGCGACTGAAGCTTTCTTT. V is TRBV18 and J is TRBJ1-1; D is perhaps TRBD1 (5 bases). Germline V gene data show CDR1 as KGHSH and CDR2 as LQKENI. This CDR3 is built from 14 residues. Trimming shortened V by 3 bases and J by 5 bases, and 13 bases separated the two germline ends.

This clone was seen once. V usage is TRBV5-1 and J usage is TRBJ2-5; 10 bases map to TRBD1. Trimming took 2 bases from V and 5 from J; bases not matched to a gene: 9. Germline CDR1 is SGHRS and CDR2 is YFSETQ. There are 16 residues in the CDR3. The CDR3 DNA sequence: TGCGCCAGCAGCTTCTCCGGGACAGGGGTCGGGGAGACCCAGTACTTC. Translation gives CASSFSGTGVGETQYF.

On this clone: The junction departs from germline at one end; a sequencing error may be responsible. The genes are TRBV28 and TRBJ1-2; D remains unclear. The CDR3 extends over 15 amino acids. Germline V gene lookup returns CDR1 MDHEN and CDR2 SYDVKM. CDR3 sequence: CASIAPGGPTYGYPF. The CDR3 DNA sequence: TGTGCCAGCATCGCCCCTGGAGGCCCCACATATGGCTACCCCTTC.

The CDR3 sequence: CASSRPGQTYEQYF. The CDR3 DNA is TGTGCCAGCAGCCGGCCGGGACAGACCTACGAGCAGTACTTC. J is TRBJ2-7 and V is TRBV7-8, with 7 bases identical to TRBD1. The germline CDR1 and CDR2 sequences are SGHVS and FQNEAQ. V dropped 5 bases and J dropped 2; count of bases not matched to a gene: 6. This CDR3 region has 14 residues.

DNA of the CDR3: TGTGCCAGCAGTCCGCAGGGACAGGGTGGCACTGAAGCTTTCTTT. The encoded protein is CASSPQGQGGTEAFF. This sequence joins TRBV28 and TRBJ1-1; 9 positions match TRBD1. This CDR3 is built from 15 residues. Germline V gene data show CDR1 as MDHEN and CDR2 as SYDVKM. Trimming cost V 5 bases and J 4 bases; bases outside gene matches: 8.

CDR3 sequence: CAIWNRDSATGELFF. The CDR3 nucleotides read TGTGCCATTTGGAATAGGGACAGTGCAACCGGGGAGCTGTTTTTT. The gene calls are TRBV10-3 and TRBJ2-2; 7 bases are a match to TRBD1. V shed 9 bases, J shed 5 bases, and the junction held 12 bases outside the gene matches. The CDR3 has 15 amino acids. The germline gives CDR1 ENHRY, CDR2 SYGVKD.

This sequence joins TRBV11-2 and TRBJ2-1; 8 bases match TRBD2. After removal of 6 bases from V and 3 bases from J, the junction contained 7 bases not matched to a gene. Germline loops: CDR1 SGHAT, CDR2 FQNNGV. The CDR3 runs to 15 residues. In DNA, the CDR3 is TGTGCCAGCAGTAGAGAGCGGGAGTTCTACAATGAGCAGTTCTTC. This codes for CASSREREFYNEQFF.

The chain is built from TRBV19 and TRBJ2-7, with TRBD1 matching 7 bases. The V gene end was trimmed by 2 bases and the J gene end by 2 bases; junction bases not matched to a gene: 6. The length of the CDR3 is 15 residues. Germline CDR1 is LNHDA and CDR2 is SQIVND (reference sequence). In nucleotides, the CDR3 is TGTGCCAGTAGTATAAAGGGACAGTGGACCTACGAGCAGTACTTC. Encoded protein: CASSIKGQWTYEQYF.

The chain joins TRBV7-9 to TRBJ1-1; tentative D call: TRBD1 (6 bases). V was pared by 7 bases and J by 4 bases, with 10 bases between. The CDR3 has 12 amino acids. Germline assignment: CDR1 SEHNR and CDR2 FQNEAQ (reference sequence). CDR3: CASTGAGTEAFF. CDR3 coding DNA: TGTGCCAGCACAGGGGCGGGCACTGAAGCTTTCTTT.

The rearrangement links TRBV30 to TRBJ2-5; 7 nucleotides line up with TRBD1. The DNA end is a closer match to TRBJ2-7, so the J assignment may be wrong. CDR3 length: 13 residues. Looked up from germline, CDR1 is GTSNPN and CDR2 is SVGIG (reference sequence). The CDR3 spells CAWSEDRFHEQYF. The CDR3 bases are TGTGCCTGGAGCGAGGACAGGTTCCACGAGCAGTACTTC.

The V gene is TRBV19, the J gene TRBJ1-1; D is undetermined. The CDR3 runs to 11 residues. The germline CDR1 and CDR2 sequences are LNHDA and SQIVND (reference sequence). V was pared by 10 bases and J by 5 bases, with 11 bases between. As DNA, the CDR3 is TGTGCCATACTAGGACGGACTGAAGCTTTCTTT. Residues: CAILGRTEAFF.

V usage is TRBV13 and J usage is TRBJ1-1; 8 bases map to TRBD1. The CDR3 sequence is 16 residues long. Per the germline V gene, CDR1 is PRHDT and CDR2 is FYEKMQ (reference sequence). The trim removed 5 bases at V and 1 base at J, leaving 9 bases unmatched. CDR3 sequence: CASSLTRQGTNTEAFF. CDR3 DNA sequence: TGTGCCAGCAGCCTCACTAGACAGGGGACGAACACTGAAGCTTTCTTT.

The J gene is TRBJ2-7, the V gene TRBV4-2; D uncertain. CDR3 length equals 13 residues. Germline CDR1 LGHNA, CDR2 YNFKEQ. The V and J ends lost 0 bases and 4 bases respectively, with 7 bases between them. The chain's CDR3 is CASSQEPTYEQYF. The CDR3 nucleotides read TGTGCCAGCAGCCAAGAGCCGACTTACGAGCAGTACTTC.

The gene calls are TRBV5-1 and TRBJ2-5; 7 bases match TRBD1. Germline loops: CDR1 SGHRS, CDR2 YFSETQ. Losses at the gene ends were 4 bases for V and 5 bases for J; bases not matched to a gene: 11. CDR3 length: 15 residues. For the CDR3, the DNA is TGCGCCAGCAGCAGTACAGGGGTTTCGCGGGAGACCCAGTACTTC. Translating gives CASSSTGVSRETQYF.

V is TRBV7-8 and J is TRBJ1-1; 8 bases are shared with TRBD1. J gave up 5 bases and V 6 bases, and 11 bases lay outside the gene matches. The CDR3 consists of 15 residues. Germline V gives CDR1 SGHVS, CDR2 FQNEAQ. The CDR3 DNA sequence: TGTGCCAGCAGGGGAGGAGCACAGGGGGGGACTGAAGCTTTCTTT. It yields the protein CASRGGAQGGTEAFF.

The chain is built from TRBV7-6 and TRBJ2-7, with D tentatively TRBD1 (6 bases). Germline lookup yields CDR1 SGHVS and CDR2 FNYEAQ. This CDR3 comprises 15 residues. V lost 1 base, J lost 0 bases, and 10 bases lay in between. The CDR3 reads CASSLGDTYSYEQYF. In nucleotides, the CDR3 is TGTGCCAGCAGCTTAGGGGACACCTACTCCTACGAGCAGTACTTC.